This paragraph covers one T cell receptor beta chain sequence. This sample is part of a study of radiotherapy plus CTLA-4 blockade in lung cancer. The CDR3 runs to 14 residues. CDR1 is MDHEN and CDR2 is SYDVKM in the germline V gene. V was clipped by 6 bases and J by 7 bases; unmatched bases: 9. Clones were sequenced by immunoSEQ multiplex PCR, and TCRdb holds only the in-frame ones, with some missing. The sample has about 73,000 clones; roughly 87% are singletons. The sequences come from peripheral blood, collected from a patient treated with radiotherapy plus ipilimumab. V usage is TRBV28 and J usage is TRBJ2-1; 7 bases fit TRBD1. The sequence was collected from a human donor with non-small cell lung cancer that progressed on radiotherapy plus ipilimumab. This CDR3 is CASRTGTEGNEQFF. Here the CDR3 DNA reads TGTGCCAGCAGGACTGGGACAGAAGGGAATGAGCAGTTCTTC. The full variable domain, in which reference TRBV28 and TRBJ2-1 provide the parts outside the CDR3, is DVKVTQSSRYLVKRTGEKVFLECVQDMDHENMFWYRQDPGLGLRLIYFSYDVKMKEKGDIPEGYSVSREKKERFSLILESASTNQTSMYLCASRTGTEGNEQFFGPGTRLTVL.